This T cell receptor (beta chain) was sequenced in a study of blood T cell repertoires in COVID-19. Generated by immunoSEQ multiplex PCR, the TCRdb table keeps only in-frame clones and is missing some. The sample gives over 200,000 clones, about 88% of which show up once; about 4.5% is in the top ten. The CDR3 is 15 residues long. V was clipped by 0 bases and J by 7 bases, with 16 bases between them. The germline gives CDR1 SGHRS, CDR2 YFSETQ. V usage is TRBV5-1 and J usage is TRBJ1-2; tentative D call: TRBD1 (6 bases). Sequenced input: PBMCs or T cells enriched from blood (not recorded which). The sequence was obtained from a woman in her twenties or thirties who had been exposed to COVID-19. The CDR3 region has the DNA TGCGCCAGCAGCTTGGCAGGGGAGGGATTCGGTGGCTACACCTTC. Residues: CASSLAGEGFGGYTF.